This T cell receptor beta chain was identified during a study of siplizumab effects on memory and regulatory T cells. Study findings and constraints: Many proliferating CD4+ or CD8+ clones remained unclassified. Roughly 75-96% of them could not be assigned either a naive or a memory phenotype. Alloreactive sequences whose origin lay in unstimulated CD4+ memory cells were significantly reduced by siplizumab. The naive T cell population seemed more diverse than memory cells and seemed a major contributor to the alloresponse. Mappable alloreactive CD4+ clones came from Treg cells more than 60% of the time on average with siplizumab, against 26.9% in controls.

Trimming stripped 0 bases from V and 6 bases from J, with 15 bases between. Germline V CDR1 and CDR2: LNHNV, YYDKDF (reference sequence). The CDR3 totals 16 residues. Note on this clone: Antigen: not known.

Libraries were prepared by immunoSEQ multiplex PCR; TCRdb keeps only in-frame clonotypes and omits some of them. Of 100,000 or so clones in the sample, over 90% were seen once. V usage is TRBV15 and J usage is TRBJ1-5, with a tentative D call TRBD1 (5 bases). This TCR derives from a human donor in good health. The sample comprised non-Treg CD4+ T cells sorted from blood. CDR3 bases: TGTGCCACCAGCAGAGAAACGGGACGGGGCCTTCAGCCCCAGCATTTT. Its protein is CATSRETGRGLQPQHF.